This record covers a single TCR beta chain. Its specificity is not known. This CDR3 contains 15 residues. Germline V gene lookup returns CDR1 SGHRS and CDR2 YFSETQ. V gave up 4 bases and J gave up 0 bases, with 14 bases separating them. This record comes from a study of cytomegalovirus exposure and HLA in healthy donors. On the study more broadly: The 95 to 150 validation repertoires were produced on the same platform as the 700 or so repertoires of the first cohort. This was reported in a later analysis.

Study-level results: Rare TCR sequences dominated, though some public TCRs recurred in many donors.

The method was immunoSEQ multiplex PCR; TCRdb's version includes in-frame clones alone and lacks a portion of them. This table holds 300,000 to 350,000 clones, around 90% found once. The chain couples TRBV5-1 to TRBJ2-7, with TRBD1 as a possible D gene (6 bases). This TCR came from a young man in good health and CMV-seronegative. Sequencing input: PBMCs. This CDR3 reads CASSATGIPSYEQYF. The CDR3 nucleotides read TGCGCCAGCAGCGCCACAGGGATCCCCTCCTACGAGCAGTACTTC.